These 29 T cell receptor beta chains were sequenced from one sample in a study of blood T cell repertoires in COVID-19. Assay: immunoSEQ multiplex PCR; the TCRdb copy retains only in-frame clones and omits some. The repertoire holds roughly 250,000 clones, roughly 84% seen once, with around 9.1% in the top ten. Source material: peripheral blood. Receptors originate from a human donor in a cohort sampled during active COVID-19.

J is TRBJ1-1 and V is TRBV18; TRBD1 agrees at 8 bases. The V and J ends lost 5 bases and 0 bases, in that order; junction bases with no gene match: 20. Germline-derived CDR1 and CDR2 are KGHSH and LQKENI. The length of the CDR3 is 20 residues. In DNA, the CDR3 is TGTGCCAGCTCATTGCAGGGGGCGACCGATGCAAGGTATATGAACACTGAAGCTTTCTTT. It codes for CASSLQGATDARYMNTEAFF.

The CDR3 sequence: CASSFLAGDLSYEQYF. The DNA for the CDR3 is TGTGCCAGCAGCTTCCTAGCGGGGGATCTCTCCTACGAGCAGTACTTC. The chain combines TRBV5-6 with TRBJ2-7; 10 positions agree with TRBD2. The germline V gene encodes CDR1 SGHDT and CDR2 YYEEEE. CDR3 size: 16 residues. V was clipped by 2 bases and J by 0 bases; unmatched bases: 5.

This clone appeared a few times. The chain uses TRBV7-9 and TRBJ1-5; D call uncertain. Germline CDR1 is SEHNR and CDR2 is FQNEAQ (reference sequence). This CDR3 has 15 amino acids. With 0 bases removed from V and 0 bases from J, the gap between germline ends came to 6 bases. The CDR3 DNA is TGTGCCAGCAGCTTAGCTCACAATAGCAATCAGCCCCAGCATTTT. This codes for CASSLAHNSNQPQHF.

The chain has TRBV7-2 and TRBJ2-3, with 7 bases identical to TRBD1. The CDR3 covers 15 residues. After removal of 4 bases from V and 1 base from J, the junction contained 5 bases not matched to a gene. Germline V CDR1 and CDR2: SGHTA, FQGNSA. CDR3 coding DNA: TGTGCCAGCAGCTCACGACAGGGTGGCACAGATACGCAGTATTTT. This codes for CASSSRQGGTDTQYF.

The chain links TRBV10-3 to TRBJ1-6; 7 bases match TRBD1. CDR3 length: 13 residues. The J segment lost 7 bases and the V segment lost 6 bases, leaving 3 bases of the junction unmatched. Germline V gene sequence: CDR1 ENHRY, CDR2 SYGVKD. CDR3 protein: CAISRDRNSPLHF. The CDR3 DNA reads as TGTGCCATCAGCCGGGACAGAAATTCACCCCTCCACTTT.

V gene TRBV7-2 combines with J gene TRBJ2-1; D is possibly TRBD2 (5 bases). Germline loops: CDR1 SGHTA, CDR2 FQGNSA. The CDR3 spans 16 residues. Trimming cost V 2 bases and J 1 base, with 12 bases left between them. The CDR3: CASSLLALRSYNEQFF. The CDR3 nucleotides read TGTGCCAGCAGCTTACTAGCTTTAAGGTCCTACAATGAGCAGTTCTTC. Variable domain in full (rest from reference TRBV7-2 and TRBJ2-1): GAGVSQSPSNKVTEKGKDVELRCDPISGHTALYWYRQSLGQGLEFLIYFQGNSAPDKSGLPSDRFSAERTGGSVSTLTIQRTQQEDSAVYLCASSLLALRSYNEQFFGPGTRLTVL.

The chain combines TRBV5-1 with TRBJ1-6, with D unresolved. V gave up 6 bases and J gave up 0 bases, with 7 bases separating them. Germline assignment: CDR1 SGHRS and CDR2 YFSETQ. This CDR3 has 14 amino acids. CDR3 residues: CASTLSSYNSPLHF. The DNA for the CDR3 is TGCGCCAGCACGCTCAGCTCCTATAATTCACCCCTCCACTTT.

This chain joins TRBV6-1 and TRBJ2-5; a weak D match, TRBD1 (5 bases). Germline CDR1 and CDR2: MNHNS and SASEGT. V was clipped by 2 bases and J by 10 bases, with 5 bases between them. This CDR3 is 10 amino acids long. CDR3 amino acids: CASSERGQYF. CDR3 nucleotide sequence: TGTGCCAGCAGTGAAAGGGGCCAGTACTTC.

The chain recombines TRBV4-3 with TRBJ2-3; D unclear. V lost 2 bases to trimming and J lost 2 bases, with 8 bases between them. The germline V gene encodes CDR1 LGHNA and CDR2 YSLEER. This CDR3 contains 14 residues. CDR3 sequence reads: CASSQPQFTDTQYF. The CDR3 DNA follows: TGCGCCAGCAGCCAACCCCAGTTCACAGATACGCAGTATTTT.

This chain uses TRBV29-1 with TRBJ2-7, with D perhaps TRBD1 (6 bases). Germline assignment: CDR1 SQVTM and CDR2 ANQGSEA. V dropped 4 bases and J dropped 3 bases, with 13 bases sitting between them. The CDR3 is made up of 13 amino acids. This chain's CDR3 is CSVGDIDRYEQYF. The CDR3 nucleotides read TGCAGCGTTGGGGACATAGATCGCTACGAGCAGTACTTC.

This chain connects TRBV28 to TRBJ1-2, with 7 bases matching TRBD1. The CDR3 extends over 16 amino acids. V dropped 7 bases and J dropped 5; count of bases not matched to a gene: 16. Germline V gene lookup returns CDR1 MDHEN and CDR2 SYDVKM. DNA of the CDR3: TGTGCCAGCACAAACTTACAGGGGATCCTGACATATGGCTACACCTTC. It translates to CASTNLQGILTYGYTF.

This clone was detected only a few times. CDR3 sequence reads: CASLPTLAGGTGELFF. The CDR3 DNA reads as TGTGCCAGCCTCCCCACCCTAGCGGGTGGCACCGGGGAGCTGTTTTTT. The chain is built from TRBV2 and TRBJ2-2; the match to TRBD2 covers 8 bases. CDR3 length: 16 residues. Germline CDR1 and CDR2: SNHLY and FYNNEI. J was trimmed by 4 bases and V by 8 bases; bases with no gene match: 12.

This sequence joins TRBV28 and TRBJ1-1, with D tentatively TRBD1 (6 bases). The CDR3 has 17 amino acids. Trimming removed 4 bases at V and 0 bases at J, with 18 bases between. CDR1 is MDHEN and CDR2 is SYDVKM in the germline V gene. CDR3 sequence: CASSSRGTGRMNTEAFF. The CDR3 nucleotides are TGTGCCAGCAGTTCCCGAGGCACAGGGCGGATGAACACTGAAGCTTTCTTT.

This clone was seen once. The chain joins TRBV21-1 to TRBJ2-5; the D segment call TRBD1 is taken from the table without a DNA check. TRBV21-1 is a listed pseudogene. The length of the CDR3 is 15 residues. The CDR3 protein is CASSANRGRRETQYF. The CDR3 DNA reads TGTGCCAGCAGCGCTAACAGGGGGCGCCGAGAGACCCAGTACTTC.

The CDR3 loop reads CASSFGGTDTQYF. As DNA, the CDR3 is TGTGCCAGCAGCTTCGGGGGTACAGATACGCAGTATTTT. The chain links TRBV7-8 to TRBJ2-3; D may be TRBD2 (6 bases). Trimming shortened V by 3 bases and J by 3 bases, and 7 bases separated the two germline ends. From germline, CDR1 is SGHVS and CDR2 FQNEAQ. This CDR3 is 13 amino acids long.

This clone was observed once. The chain couples TRBV9 to TRBJ1-2; TRBD1 matches 9 bases. There are 15 residues in the CDR3. The trim removed 4 bases at V and 5 bases at J, leaving 9 bases unmatched. The germline CDR1 and CDR2 sequences are SGDLS and YYNGEE. The CDR3 sequence is CASSSGRGQGYGYTF. DNA for the CDR3: TGTGCCAGCAGCTCCGGCAGAGGACAGGGGTATGGCTACACCTTC.

The chain carries TRBV14 and TRBJ2-1, with 13 bases matching TRBD2. Germline CDR1 is SGHDN and CDR2 is FVKESK. The CDR3 has 17 amino acids. V trimming: 4 bases; J trimming: 4 bases; junction bases outside the gene matches: 7. CDR3 amino acids: CASSPILGLAGYNEQFF. The CDR3 coding sequence is TGTGCCAGCAGCCCGATACTGGGACTAGCGGGATACAATGAGCAGTTCTTC.

The rearrangement links TRBV9 to TRBJ2-1, with 7 bases aligning to TRBD2. The CDR3 is made up of 14 amino acids. Trimming removed 0 bases from V and 5 bases from J; junction bases left unmatched: 2. CDR1 is SGDLS and CDR2 is YYNGEE in the germline V gene. The CDR3 nucleotides are TGTGCCAGCAGCGTAGATGCGGGAGACAATGAGCAGTTCTTC. Residues: CASSVDAGDNEQFF.

In the case of this clone: Its ends do not fully match the called genes, so a read error is possible. The genes are TRBV5-8 and TRBJ2-5; D uncertain. CDR1 is SGHTS, CDR2 YDEGEE, per germline. This CDR3 comprises 11 residues. CDR3 DNA: TGTGCCAGCAGCTTGGGTGAAGCCTGTCACTTC. Protein product: CASSLGEACHF.

The chain employs TRBV19 and TRBJ2-1, with D tentatively TRBD2 (6 bases). CDR1 and CDR2 (germline): LNHDA, SQIVND (reference sequence). This CDR3 is 16 amino acids long. V gave up 5 bases and J gave up 5 bases, with 19 bases separating them. This CDR3 is CASSLTLAGFDNEQFF. CDR3 sequence (DNA): TGTGCCAGTAGTCTTACTCTTGCGGGGTTCGACAATGAGCAGTTCTTC.

This clone was observed a handful of times. The chain combines TRBV18 with TRBJ2-1; TRBD2 aligns across 9 bases. With 3 bases clipped from V and 7 bases from J, the junction kept 19 bases outside the gene matches. Germline V gene lookup returns CDR1 KGHSH and CDR2 LQKENI. CDR3 size: 19 residues. The CDR3 DNA reads as TGTGCCAGCTCACCCGAATTCCCTAGCGGGAAAAATGGTTGGAATGAGCAGTTCTTC. Translating it yields CASSPEFPSGKNGWNEQFF. The variable domain in full, with the rest retrieved from reference TRBV18 and TRBJ2-1, is NAGVMQNPRHLVRRRGQEARLRCSPMKGHSHVYWYRQLPEEGLKFMVYLQKENIIDESGMPKERFSAEFPKEGPSILRIQQVVRGDSAAYFCASSPEFPSGKNGWNEQFFGPGTRLTVL.

This clone appeared a few times. V gene TRBV4-2 combines with J gene TRBJ2-3, with 7 nucleotides matching TRBD2. The junction had 17 bases not matched to a gene; V was cut back by 4 bases and J by 1 base. Germline lookup yields CDR1 LGHNA and CDR2 YNFKEQ. CDR3 length equals 19 residues. The CDR3 DNA sequence: TGTGCCAGCAGCCGAGAAGCCGTCCGTGGGACTACCCGCACAGATACGCAGTATTTT. Protein: CASSREAVRGTTRTDTQYF.

This chain uses TRBV7-9 with TRBJ2-1; the match to TRBD1 covers 9 bases. J lost 16 bases, V lost 4 bases, and 17 bases had no gene match. The CDR3 runs 15 residues. CDR1 is SEHNR and CDR2 is FQNEAQ in the germline V gene (reference sequence). Here the CDR3 reads CASSSAGTGSDMGFF. CDR3 DNA sequence: TGTGCCAGCAGCTCAGCCGGGACAGGGAGCGACATGGGATTCTTC. Looking up the rest from reference TRBV7-9 and TRBJ2-1 gives the full variable domain: DTGVSQNPRHKITKRGQNVTFRCDPISEHNRLYWYRQTLGQGPEFLTYFQNEAQLEKSRLLSDRFSAERPKGSFSTLEIQRTEQGDSAMYLCASSSAGTGSDMGFFGPGTRLTVL.

A word on this clone: This sample also contains other DNA sequences that code for the same CDR3. J is TRBJ2-7 and V is TRBV6-5; 9 bases match TRBD1. Trimming cost V 8 bases and J 2 bases; bases outside gene matches: 7. The CDR3 has 14 residues. Germline-derived CDR1 and CDR2 are MNHEY and SVGAGI. In DNA, the CDR3 is TGTGCCAGCCGTTCCGGGACAGGGACCTACGAGCAGTACTTC. This translates into CASRSGTGTYEQYF.

The V and J genes are TRBV4-1 and TRBJ1-2; possible D gene TRBD1, 6 bases. V was clipped by 4 bases and J by 4 bases, with 19 bases between them. This CDR3 is built from 16 residues. Per germline, CDR1 MGHRA and CDR2 YSYEKL. As DNA, the CDR3 is TGCGCCAGCAGCCTTAGCCGGGACACAGAACTCTATGGCTACACCTTC. Its protein product is CASSLSRDTELYGYTF.

The count of this clone is one. The gene calls are TRBV3-1 (or the pseudogene TRBV3-2) and TRBJ2-7; tentatively, D is TRBD1 (5 bases). Germline values: CDR1 LGHDT, CDR2 YNNKEL (reference sequence). Trimming shortened V by 4 bases and J by 6 bases, and 13 bases separated the two germline ends. The CDR3 extends over 13 amino acids. The CDR3 coding sequence is TGTGCCAGCAGCCGGGGCTGGAGTTCCGAGCAGTACTTC. Its protein is CASSRGWSSEQYF.

This chain connects TRBV5-1 to TRBJ2-7, with D possibly matching TRBD1 (6 bases). CDR3 length equals 13 residues. Between the trimmed V and J ends, which lost 4 bases and 3 bases, there was a span of 11 bases. CDR1 is SGHRS and CDR2 is YFSETQ in the germline V gene. CDR3: CASSRDKNYEQYF. CDR3 in DNA: TGCGCCAGCAGCCGGGACAAGAACTACGAGCAGTACTTC. Using reference TRBV5-1 and TRBJ2-7 for the parts outside the CDR3, the full variable domain is KAGVTQTPRYLIKTRGQQVTLSCSPISGHRSVSWYQQTPGQGLQFLFEYFSETQRNKGNFPGRFSGRQFSNSRSEMNVSTLELGDSALYLCASSRDKNYEQYFGPGTRLTVT.

This clone was seen more than once but under ten times. The chain employs TRBV7-8 and TRBJ2-5; the D gene is possibly TRBD2 (5 bases). Trimming pared 1 base from V and 5 bases from J, leaving 8 bases between. CDR3 length equals 13 residues. In germline, CDR1 is SGHVS, CDR2 FQNEAQ. The CDR3, as DNA: TGTGCCAGCAGCTTAGGGAGGTTTGAGACCCAGTACTTC. Translation: CASSLGRFETQYF.

The V call is TRBV2, the J call TRBJ1-5, with TRBD1 as a possible D gene (6 bases). V was pared by 2 bases and J by 6 bases, with 11 bases between. The germline CDR1 and CDR2 sequences are SNHLY and FYNNEI. The CDR3 contains 14 residues. CDR3 region: CASSERGGAQPQHF. CDR3 sequence (DNA): TGTGCCAGCAGTGAACGGGGGGGCGCTCAGCCCCAGCATTTT.